This entry features one T cell receptor (beta chain) sequence. Its specificity is unknown. After removal of 6 bases from V and 2 bases from J, the junction contained 8 bases not matched to a gene. Germline CDR1 reads SGHNT; CDR2 reads YENEEA. The length of the CDR3 is 15 residues. This sample was included in a study of cytomegalovirus exposure and HLA in healthy donors. Looking at the study overall: Most donors, roughly 82% of some 400 genotyped, fell in the Caucasian-associated ancestry cluster.

Points from the study as a whole: The authors considered a cluster of highly shared sequence variants likely to be a sequencing artifact. DRB1 showed the most TCR associations and HLA-C the fewest in a later analysis, as rates varied by HLA locus.

PCR involved 60 Vbeta and 13 Jbeta primers. TCRdb's copy holds only in-frame clones and misses some; the assay was immunoSEQ multiplex PCR. The table lists approximately 150,000 clones, 80% to 90% of them singletons. The chain couples TRBV11-3 to TRBJ2-3; 7 nucleotides align to TRBD1. The sequence derives from a woman in her forties in good health and CMV-seropositive. Sequencing was carried out using PBMCs. CDR3 sequence (DNA): TGTGCCAGCAGTTCCGGGACAGTACTCACAGATACGCAGTATTTT. It translates to CASSSGTVLTDTQYF.